This T cell receptor beta chain stems from a study of shared clonotypes between healthy human individuals. Study-level findings and limits: Naive CD4 clonotypes were shared across several donors at around 5.4%. In this cohort, only blood was sampled, and tissue repertoires likely differ. Few donors restricted represented genetic and exposure-history diversity.

The junction had 6 bases not matched to a gene; V was cut back by 3 bases and J by 3 bases. This CDR3 region has 16 residues. Germline CDR1 reads LNHDA; CDR2 reads SQIVND (reference sequence). Comments on this clone: The antigen is unknown. Other DNA sequences from this sample encode an identical CDR3 as well.

Once extracted for a subset, genomic DNA was divided evenly among several immunoSEQ plates. TCRdb's table, derived via immunoSEQ multiplex PCR, lists solely in-frame clones and lacks some. The table records over a million clones, 96% of them present only once. The specimen was naive CD4+ T cells sorted from blood. Subset specified: CD45RA+ positively selected. The sequence came from a man aged 25-45 years in good health. The genes are TRBV19 and TRBJ2-3; 10 bases fit TRBD2. The CDR3 reads CASSIGLAGVTDTQYF. For the CDR3, the DNA is TGTGCCAGTAGTATTGGGCTAGCGGGAGTGACAGATACGCAGTATTTT.